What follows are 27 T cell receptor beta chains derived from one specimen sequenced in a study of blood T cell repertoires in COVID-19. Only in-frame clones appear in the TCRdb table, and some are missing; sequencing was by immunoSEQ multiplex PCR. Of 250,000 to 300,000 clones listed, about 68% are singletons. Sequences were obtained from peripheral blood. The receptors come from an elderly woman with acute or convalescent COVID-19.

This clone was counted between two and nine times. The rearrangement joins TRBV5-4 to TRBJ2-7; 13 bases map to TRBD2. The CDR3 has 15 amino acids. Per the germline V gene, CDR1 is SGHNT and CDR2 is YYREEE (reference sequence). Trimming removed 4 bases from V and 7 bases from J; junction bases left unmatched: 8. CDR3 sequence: CASSETSGRAGEQYF. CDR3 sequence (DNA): TGTGCCAGCAGCGAAACTAGCGGGAGGGCCGGGGAGCAGTACTTC. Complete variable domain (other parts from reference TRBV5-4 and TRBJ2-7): ETGVTQSPTHLIKTRGQQVTLRCSSQSGHNTVSWYQQALGQGPQFIFQYYREEENGRGNFPPRFSGLQFPNYSSELNVNALELDDSALYLCASSETSGRAGEQYFGPGTRLTVT.

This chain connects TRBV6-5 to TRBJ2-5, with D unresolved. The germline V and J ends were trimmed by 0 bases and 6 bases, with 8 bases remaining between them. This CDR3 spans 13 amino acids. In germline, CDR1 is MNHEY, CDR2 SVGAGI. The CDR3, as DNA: TGTGCCAGCAGTTACTCCCTAAAGCAGACCCAGTACTTC. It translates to CASSYSLKQTQYF.

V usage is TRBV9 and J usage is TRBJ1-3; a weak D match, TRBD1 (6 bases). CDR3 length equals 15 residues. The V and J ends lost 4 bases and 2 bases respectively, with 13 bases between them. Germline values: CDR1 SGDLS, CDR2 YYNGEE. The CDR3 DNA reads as TGTGCCAGCAGCAAAGACAGGCAACCTGGAAACACCATATATTTT. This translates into CASSKDRQPGNTIYF.

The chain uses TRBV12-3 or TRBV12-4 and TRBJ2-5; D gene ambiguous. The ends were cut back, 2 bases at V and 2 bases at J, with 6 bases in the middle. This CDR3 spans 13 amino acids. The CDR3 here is CASSLRHQETQYF. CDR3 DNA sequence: TGTGCCAGCAGTTTAAGACATCAAGAGACCCAGTACTTC.

Written as DNA, the CDR3 is TGTGCCAGCAGTGATCTTGGGGGGACCTACACTGAAGCTTTCTTT. This codes for CASSDLGGTYTEAFF. The chain uses TRBV6-1 and TRBJ1-1; TRBD1 might be the D (5 bases). From germline, CDR1 is MNHNS and CDR2 SASEGT. Between the trimmed V and J ends, which lost 3 bases and 3 bases, there was a span of 14 bases. The CDR3 length is 15 residues.

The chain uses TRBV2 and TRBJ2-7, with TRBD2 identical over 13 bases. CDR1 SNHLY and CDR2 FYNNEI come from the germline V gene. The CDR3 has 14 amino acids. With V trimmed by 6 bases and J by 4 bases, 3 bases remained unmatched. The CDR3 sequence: CASRGTSGVYEQYF. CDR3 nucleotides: TGTGCCAGCAGGGGGACTAGCGGGGTATACGAGCAGTACTTC.

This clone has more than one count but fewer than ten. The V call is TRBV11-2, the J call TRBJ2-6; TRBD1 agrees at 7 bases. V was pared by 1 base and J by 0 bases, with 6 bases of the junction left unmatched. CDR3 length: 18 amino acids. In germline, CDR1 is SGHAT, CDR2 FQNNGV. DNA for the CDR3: TGTGCCAGCAGCTTAGTCAAGGGGGCGATCTCTGGGGCCAACGTCCTGACTTTC. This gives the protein CASSLVKGAISGANVLTF.

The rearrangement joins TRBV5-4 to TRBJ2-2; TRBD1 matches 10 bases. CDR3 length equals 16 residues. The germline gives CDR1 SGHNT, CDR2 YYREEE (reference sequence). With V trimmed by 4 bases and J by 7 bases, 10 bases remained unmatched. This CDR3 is CASSPQTGGAGGELFF. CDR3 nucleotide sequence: TGTGCCAGCAGCCCGCAGACAGGGGGCGCCGGCGGGGAGCTGTTTTTT.

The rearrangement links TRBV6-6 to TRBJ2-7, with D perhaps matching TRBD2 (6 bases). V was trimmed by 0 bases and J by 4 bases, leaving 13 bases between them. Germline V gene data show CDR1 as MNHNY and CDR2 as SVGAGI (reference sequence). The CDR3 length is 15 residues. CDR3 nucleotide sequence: TGTGCCAGCAGTTACTCGATACTTAGCGGTTACGAGCAGTACTTC. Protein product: CASSYSILSGYEQYF.

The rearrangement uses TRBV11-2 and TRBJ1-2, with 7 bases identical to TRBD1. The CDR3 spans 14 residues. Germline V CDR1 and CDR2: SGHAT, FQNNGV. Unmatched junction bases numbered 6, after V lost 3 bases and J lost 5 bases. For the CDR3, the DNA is TGTGCCAGCAGCTTTGACAGGGCTACATATGGCTACACCTTC. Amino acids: CASSFDRATYGYTF.

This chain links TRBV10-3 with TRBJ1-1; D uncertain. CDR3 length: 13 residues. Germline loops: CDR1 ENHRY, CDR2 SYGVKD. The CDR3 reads CGVSVGVNTEAFF. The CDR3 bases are TGTGGGGTTAGCGTAGGAGTTAACACTGAAGCTTTCTTT.

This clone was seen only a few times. CDR3 sequence (DNA): TGCGCCAGCAGCTGGGCGGGGGACGCGAACACCGGGGAGCTGTTTTTT. Translated: CASSWAGDANTGELFF. The chain couples TRBV5-1 to TRBJ2-2, with 7 bases aligning to TRBD2. CDR1 SGHRS and CDR2 YFSETQ come from the germline V gene. The J segment lost 0 bases and the V segment lost 3 bases, leaving 5 bases of the junction unmatched. The CDR3 covers 16 residues.

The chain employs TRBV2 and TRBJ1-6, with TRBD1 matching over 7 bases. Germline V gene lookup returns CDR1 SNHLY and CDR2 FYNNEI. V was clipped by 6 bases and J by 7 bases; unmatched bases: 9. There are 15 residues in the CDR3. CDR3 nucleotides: TGTGCCAGCAGACGGACCGGGACAGCGAATTCACCCCTCCACTTT. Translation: CASRRTGTANSPLHF.

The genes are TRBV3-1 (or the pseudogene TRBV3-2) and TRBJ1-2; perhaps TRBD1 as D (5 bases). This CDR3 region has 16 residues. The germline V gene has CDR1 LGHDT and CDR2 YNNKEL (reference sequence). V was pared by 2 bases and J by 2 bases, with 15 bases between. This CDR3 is CASSQRGGSGNYGYTF. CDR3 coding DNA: TGTGCCAGCAGCCAAAGGGGTGGATCAGGGAACTATGGCTACACCTTC.

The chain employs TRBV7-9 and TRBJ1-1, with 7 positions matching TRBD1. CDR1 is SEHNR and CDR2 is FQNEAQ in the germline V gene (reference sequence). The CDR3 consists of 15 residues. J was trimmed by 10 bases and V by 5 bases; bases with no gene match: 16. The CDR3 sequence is CASSPDQGVVSRAFF. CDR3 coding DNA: TGTGCCAGCAGCCCCGACCAGGGGGTAGTCTCTCGAGCTTTCTTT.

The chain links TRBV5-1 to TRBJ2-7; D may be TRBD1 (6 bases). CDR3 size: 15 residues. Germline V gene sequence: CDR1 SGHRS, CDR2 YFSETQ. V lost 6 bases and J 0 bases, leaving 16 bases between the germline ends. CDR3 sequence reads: CASNGLDSSSYEQYF. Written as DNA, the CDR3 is TGCGCCAGCAATGGACTGGACAGTTCCTCCTACGAGCAGTACTTC.

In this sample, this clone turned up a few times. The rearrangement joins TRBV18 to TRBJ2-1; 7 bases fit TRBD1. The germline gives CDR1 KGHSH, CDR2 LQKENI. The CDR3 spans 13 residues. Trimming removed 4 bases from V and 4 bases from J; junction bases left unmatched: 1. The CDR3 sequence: CASSRGQYNEQFF. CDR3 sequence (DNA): TGTGCCAGCTCACGGGGACAGTACAATGAGCAGTTCTTC.

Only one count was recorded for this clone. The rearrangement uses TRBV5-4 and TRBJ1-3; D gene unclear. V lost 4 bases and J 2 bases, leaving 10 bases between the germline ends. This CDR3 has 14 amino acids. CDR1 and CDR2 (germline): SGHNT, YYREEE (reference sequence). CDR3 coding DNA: TGTGCCAGCAGCCCCGAGGGCCCTGGAAACACCATATATTTT. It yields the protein CASSPEGPGNTIYF.

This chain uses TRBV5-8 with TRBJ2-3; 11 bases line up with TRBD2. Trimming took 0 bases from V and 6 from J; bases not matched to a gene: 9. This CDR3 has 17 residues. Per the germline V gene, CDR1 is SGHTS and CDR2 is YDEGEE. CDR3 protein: CASSLGTSGGKSDTQYF. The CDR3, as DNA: TGTGCCAGCAGCTTGGGCACTAGCGGGGGCAAGTCCGATACGCAGTATTTT.

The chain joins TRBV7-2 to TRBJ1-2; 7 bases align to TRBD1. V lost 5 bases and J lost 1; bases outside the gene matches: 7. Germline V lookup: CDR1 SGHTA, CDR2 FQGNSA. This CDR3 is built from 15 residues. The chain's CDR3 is CASSGTAYINYGYTF. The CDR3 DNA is TGTGCCAGCAGCGGGACAGCCTACATTAACTATGGCTACACCTTC.

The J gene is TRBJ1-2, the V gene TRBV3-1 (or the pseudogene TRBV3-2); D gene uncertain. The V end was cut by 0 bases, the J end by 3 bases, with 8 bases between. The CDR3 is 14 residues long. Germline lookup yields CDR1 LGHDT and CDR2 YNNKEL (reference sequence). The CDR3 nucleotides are TGTGCCAGCAGCCAAGACCGGAGTTACTATGGCTACACCTTC. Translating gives CASSQDRSYYGYTF.

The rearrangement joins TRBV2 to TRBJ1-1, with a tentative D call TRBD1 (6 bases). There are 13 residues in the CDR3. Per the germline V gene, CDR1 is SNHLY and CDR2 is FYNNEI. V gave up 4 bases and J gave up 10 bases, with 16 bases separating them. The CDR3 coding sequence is TGTGCCAGCAGTGCCGAGGGGGTAGGCCGAGCTTTCTTT. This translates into CASSAEGVGRAFF.

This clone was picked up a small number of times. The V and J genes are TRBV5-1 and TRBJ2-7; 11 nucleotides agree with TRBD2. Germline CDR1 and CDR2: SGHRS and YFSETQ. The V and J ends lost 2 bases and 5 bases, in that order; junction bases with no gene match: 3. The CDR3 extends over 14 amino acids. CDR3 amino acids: CASSFTGLADEQYF. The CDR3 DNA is TGCGCCAGCAGCTTCACGGGACTAGCGGACGAGCAGTACTTC. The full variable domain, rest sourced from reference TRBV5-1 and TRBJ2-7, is KAGVTQTPRYLIKTRGQQVTLSCSPISGHRSVSWYQQTPGQGLQFLFEYFSETQRNKGNFPGRFSGRQFSNSRSEMNVSTLELGDSALYLCASSFTGLADEQYFGPGTRLTVT.

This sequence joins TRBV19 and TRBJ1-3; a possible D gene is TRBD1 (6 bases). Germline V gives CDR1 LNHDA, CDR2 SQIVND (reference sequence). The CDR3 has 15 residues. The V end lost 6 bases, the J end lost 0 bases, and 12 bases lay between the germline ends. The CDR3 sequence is CASSFGQSSGNTIYF. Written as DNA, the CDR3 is TGTGCCAGTAGCTTCGGACAGAGCTCTGGAAACACCATATATTTT. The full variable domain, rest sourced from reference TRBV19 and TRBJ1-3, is DGGITQSPKYLFRKEGQNVTLSCEQNLNHDAMYWYRQDPGQGLRLIYYSQIVNDFQKGDIAEGYSVSREKKESFPLTVTSAQKNPTAFYLCASSFGQSSGNTIYFGEGSWLTVV.

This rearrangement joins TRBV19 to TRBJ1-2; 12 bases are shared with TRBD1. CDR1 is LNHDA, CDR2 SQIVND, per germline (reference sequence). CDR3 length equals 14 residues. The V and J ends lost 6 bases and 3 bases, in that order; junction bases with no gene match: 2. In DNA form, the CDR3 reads TGTGCCAGTAGAGGGACAGGGGGCGACTATGGCTACACCTTC. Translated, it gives CASRGTGGDYGYTF.

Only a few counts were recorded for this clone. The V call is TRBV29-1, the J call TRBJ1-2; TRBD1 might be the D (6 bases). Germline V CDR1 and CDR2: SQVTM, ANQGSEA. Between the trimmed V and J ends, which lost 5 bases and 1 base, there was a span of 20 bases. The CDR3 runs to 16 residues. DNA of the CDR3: TGCAGCGTTTTTGGGTTATTAGGGGGAAATAACTATGGCTACACCTTC. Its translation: CSVFGLLGGNNYGYTF.

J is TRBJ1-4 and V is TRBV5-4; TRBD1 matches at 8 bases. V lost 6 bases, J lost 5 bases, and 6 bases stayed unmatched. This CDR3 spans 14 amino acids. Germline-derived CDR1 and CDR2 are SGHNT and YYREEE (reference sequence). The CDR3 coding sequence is TGTGCCAGCAAAGGGACAGGACGCAATGAAAAACTGTTTTTT. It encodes CASKGTGRNEKLFF. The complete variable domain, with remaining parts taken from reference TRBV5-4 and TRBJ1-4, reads ETGVTQSPTHLIKTRGQQVTLRCSSQSGHNTVSWYQQALGQGPQFIFQYYREEENGRGNFPPRFSGLQFPNYSSELNVNALELDDSALYLCASKGTGRNEKLFFGSGTQLSVL.